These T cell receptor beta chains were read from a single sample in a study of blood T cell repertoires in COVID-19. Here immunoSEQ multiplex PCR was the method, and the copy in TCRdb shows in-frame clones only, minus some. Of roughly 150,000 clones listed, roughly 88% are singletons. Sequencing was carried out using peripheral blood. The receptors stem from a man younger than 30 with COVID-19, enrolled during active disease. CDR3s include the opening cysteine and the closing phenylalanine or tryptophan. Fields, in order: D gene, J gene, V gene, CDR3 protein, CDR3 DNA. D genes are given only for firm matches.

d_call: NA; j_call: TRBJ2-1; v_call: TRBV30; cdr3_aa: CARRPDRHNEQFF; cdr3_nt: TGTGCCCGACGCCCAGACAGACACAATGAGCAGTTCTTC
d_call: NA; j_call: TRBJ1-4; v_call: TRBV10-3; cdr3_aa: CAISESGPGEKLFF; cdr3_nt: TGTGCCATCAGTGAGTCGGGCCCTGGTGAAAAACTGTTTTTT
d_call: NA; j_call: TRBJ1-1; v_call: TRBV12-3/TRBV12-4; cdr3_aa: CASSWESFTEAFF; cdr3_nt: TGTGCCAGCAGTTGGGAGTCTTTCACTGAAGCTTTCTTT
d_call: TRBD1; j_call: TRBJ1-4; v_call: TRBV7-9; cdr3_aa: CASSSAGTGVEKLFF; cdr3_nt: TGTGCCAGCAGCTCAGCCGGGACAGGGGTTGAAAAACTGTTTTTT
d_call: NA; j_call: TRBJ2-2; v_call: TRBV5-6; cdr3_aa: CASNQGRRVTGELFF; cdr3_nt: TGTGCCAGCAATCAGGGCAGACGAGTCACCGGGGAGCTGTTTTTT
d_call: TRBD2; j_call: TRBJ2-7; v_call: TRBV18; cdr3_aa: CASSPGRSGGYEQYF; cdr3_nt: TGTGCCAGCTCACCCGGTAGGTCGGGAGGGTACGAGCAGTACTTC
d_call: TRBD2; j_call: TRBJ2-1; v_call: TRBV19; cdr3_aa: CASSIVLALNEQFF; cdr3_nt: TGTGCCAGTAGTATAGTACTAGCGTTGAATGAGCAGTTCTTC
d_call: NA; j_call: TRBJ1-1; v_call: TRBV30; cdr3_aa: CALGGTEAFF; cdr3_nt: TGTGCCCTGGGGGGTACTGAAGCTTTCTTT
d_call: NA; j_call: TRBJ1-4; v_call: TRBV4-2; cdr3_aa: CASSQEVGGLEKLFF; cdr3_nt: TGTGCCAGCAGCCAAGAGGTAGGAGGGTTGGAAAAACTGTTTTTT
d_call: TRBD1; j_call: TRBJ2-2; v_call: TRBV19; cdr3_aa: CASRKDRAANTGELFF; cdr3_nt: TGTGCCAGTAGGAAAGACAGGGCCGCGAACACCGGGGAGCTGTTTTTT
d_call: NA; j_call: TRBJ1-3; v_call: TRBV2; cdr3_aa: CASVGDSGNTIYF; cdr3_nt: TGTGCCAGCGTCGGGGACTCTGGAAACACCATATATTTT